Listed here are 27 T cell receptor beta chains from one sample, sequenced in a study of blood T cell repertoires in COVID-19 (dated by TCRdb to 2018 to 2020). Receptor libraries were prepared by the immunoSEQ multiplex PCR assay. Here the immuneACCESS table is served through TCRdb, limited to in-frame sequences with V and J called. Missing clones are a known gap in these copies; in checked studies unresolved V genes cover under half, and the rest lacks a known reason. Across this sample there are 43,000 or so clones, with roughly nine tenths seen only once. The top ten clones comprise roughly 6.1% of the sample. Sequenced input: peripheral blood. These receptors all stem from a human donor in a cohort sampled during active COVID-19.

The chain uses TRBV7-2 and TRBJ2-3; 7 bases are a match to TRBD2. Germline CDR1 and CDR2: SGHTA and FQGNSA. J gave up 2 bases and V 6 bases, and 11 bases lay outside the gene matches. The CDR3 covers 16 residues. The CDR3 loop reads CASRPYTSAYTDTQYF. CDR3 sequence (DNA): TGTGCCAGCAGACCTTATACTAGCGCCTACACAGATACGCAGTATTTT.

This clone was seen a handful of times. Germline and junction disagree at one end, which may indicate a read error. The chain couples TRBV4-1 to TRBJ2-3, with 7 bases identical to TRBD2. CDR1 and CDR2 (germline): MGHRA, YSYEKL. This CDR3 comprises 15 residues. CDR3 region: CASSQDYTAGDTQYF. The CDR3 nucleotides read TGCGCCAGCAGTCAAGACTATACAGCGGGGGATACGCAGTATTTT.

This chain links TRBV9 with TRBJ2-3; D uncertain. The CDR3 loop spans 14 amino acids. V was clipped by 3 bases and J by 0 bases, with 8 bases between them. Germline assignment: CDR1 SGDLS and CDR2 YYNGEE. CDR3 sequence reads: CASSDRDSTDTQYF. The CDR3 bases are TGTGCCAGCAGCGACAGAGACAGCACAGATACGCAGTATTTT.

V and J are TRBV6-1 and TRBJ2-7, with D possibly matching TRBD2 (7 bases). The germline gives CDR1 MNHNS, CDR2 SASEGT. The ends were cut back, 3 bases at V and 1 base at J, with 16 bases in the middle. The CDR3 length is 16 residues. CDR3 residues: CASSDIGGDGSYEQYF. In DNA form, the CDR3 reads TGTGCCAGCAGTGATATAGGGGGGGACGGATCCTACGAGCAGTACTTC.

This clone was observed a single time. The chain links TRBV19 to TRBJ2-5; 11 bases map to TRBD2. After removal of 4 bases from V and 2 bases from J, the junction contained 6 bases not matched to a gene. Germline V gene lookup returns CDR1 LNHDA and CDR2 SQIVND (reference sequence). CDR3 length: 16 amino acids. The CDR3 reads CASSTPSGRLQETQYF. The CDR3 coding sequence is TGTGCCAGTAGTACCCCTAGCGGGAGGCTTCAAGAGACCCAGTACTTC.

The rearrangement links TRBV5-1 to TRBJ2-7, with 15 bases lining up with TRBD2. The trim removed 3 bases at V and 6 bases at J, leaving 7 bases unmatched. The CDR3 totals 16 residues. The germline gives CDR1 SGHRS, CDR2 YFSETQ. The CDR3 DNA is TGCGCCAGCAGCTCGGGGACTAGCGGGGGGCTCGTCGAGCAGTACTTC. This gives the protein CASSSGTSGGLVEQYF.

The V gene is TRBV4-1, the J gene TRBJ1-4; no clear D. V shed 4 bases and J shed 5 bases, with 17 bases lying between them. The CDR3 runs 16 residues. Germline V lookup: CDR1 MGHRA, CDR2 YSYEKL. The CDR3 sequence: CASSPLGFRRNEKLFF. As DNA, the CDR3 is TGCGCCAGCAGCCCCCTGGGGTTTCGGAGGAATGAAAAACTGTTTTTT.

The chain combines TRBV2 with TRBJ1-2; 11 positions agree with TRBD1. CDR3 size: 14 residues. Germline V gives CDR1 SNHLY, CDR2 FYNNEI. The V segment lost 4 bases and the J segment 4 bases; nucleotides outside the gene matches: 2. CDR3 coding DNA: TGTGCCAGCAGTGGGACAGGGGGCACCTATGGCTACACCTTC. Translation gives CASSGTGGTYGYTF.

This clone occurred once. CDR3 nucleotide sequence: TGCGCCAGCAGCTTGGGGGACAGGGTGGGGAGAGAGACCCAGTACTTC. Encoded protein: CASSLGDRVGRETQYF. This sequence joins TRBV5-1 and TRBJ2-5; TRBD1 aligns across 9 bases. CDR1 is SGHRS and CDR2 is YFSETQ in the germline V gene. J was trimmed by 4 bases and V by 0 bases; bases with no gene match: 7. This CDR3 has 16 residues.

The rearrangement joins TRBV21-1 to TRBJ2-1; the table's D call TRBD2 went unverified against the DNA. TRBV21-1 is assigned pseudogene status. The CDR3 is 17 residues long. The CDR3 DNA reads as TGTGCCAGCAGCAAAAAGGCCGACTCAATTTGTGGCAATGAGCAGTTCTTC. This gives the protein CASSKKADSICGNEQFF.

The chain combines TRBV5-8 with TRBJ1-1; 10 bases map to TRBD1. This CDR3 region has 15 residues. Germline loops: CDR1 SGHTS, CDR2 YDEGEE. V gave up 3 bases and J gave up 4 bases; unmatched junction bases: 6. CDR3 bases: TGTGCCAGCAGCTATGGGACAGGGGATTGCACTGAAGCTTTCTTT. As protein: CASSYGTGDCTEAFF.

The DNA of the CDR3 is TGCGCCAGCAGCCAATTTGCACAGACCCCGACTAACTATGGCTACACCTTC. Translated: CASSQFAQTPTNYGYTF. This chain joins TRBV4-1 and TRBJ1-2, with D hard to call. CDR1 is MGHRA and CDR2 is YSYEKL in the germline V gene. The V gene lost 2 bases and the J gene lost 0 bases, with 16 bases spanning the gap. This CDR3 region has 17 residues.

The rearrangement uses TRBV7-6 and TRBJ2-1; D gene uncertain. The CDR3 loop spans 16 amino acids. The V end was cut by 1 base, the J end by 0 bases, with 10 bases between. The germline V gene encodes CDR1 SGHVS and CDR2 FNYEAQ. DNA for the CDR3: TGTGCCAGCAGCTTAGAGGCGGAGAACTCCTACAATGAGCAGTTCTTC. Amino acids: CASSLEAENSYNEQFF.

The chain carries TRBV4-3 and TRBJ2-5; 8 nucleotides align to TRBD2. The V gene's germline CDR1 is LGHNA and CDR2 YSLEER. The trim removed 0 bases at V and 5 bases at J, leaving 8 bases unmatched. The CDR3 has 16 residues. The CDR3 coding sequence is TGCGCCAGCAGCCAAGATGAGCGGGAGTTCCGGGAGACCCAGTACTTC. Its protein product is CASSQDEREFRETQYF.

This clone turned up a few times. The V call is TRBV6-1, the J call TRBJ2-1, with 9 bases that match TRBD2. V lost 2 bases and J lost 9; bases outside the gene matches: 11. Germline CDR1 and CDR2: MNHNS and SASEGT. This CDR3 has 16 amino acids. The CDR3, as DNA: TGTGCCAGCAGTGAATGGGGTAGCGGGAGAGGTAGTGAGCAGTTCTTC. This sequence encodes CASSEWGSGRGSEQFF.

This sequence joins TRBV7-2 and TRBJ2-1, with 8 bases lining up with TRBD2. V trimming: 1 base; J trimming: 3 bases; junction bases outside the gene matches: 2. Germline V gene sequence: CDR1 SGHTA, CDR2 FQGNSA. The length of the CDR3 is 15 residues. This CDR3 is CASSLVSGDYNEQFF. The DNA for the CDR3 is TGTGCCAGCAGCTTAGTTAGCGGGGACTACAATGAGCAGTTCTTC.

This clone has more than one count but fewer than ten. The genes are TRBV7-3 and TRBJ2-6, with a tentative D call TRBD2 (5 bases). CDR1 is SGHTA and CDR2 is FQGTGA in the germline V gene. The CDR3 has 18 amino acids. Trimming removed 4 bases from V and 2 bases from J, with 18 bases in between. The CDR3: CASSSPGGSRAGANVLTF. The DNA of the CDR3 is TGTGCCAGCAGCTCCCCAGGAGGATCCCGCGCTGGGGCCAACGTCCTGACTTTC.

The chain has TRBV7-9 and TRBJ1-2; D perhaps matches TRBD1 (5 bases). Germline lookup yields CDR1 SEHNR and CDR2 FQNEAQ (reference sequence). Between the trimmed V and J ends, which lost 1 base and 2 bases, there was a span of 5 bases. The CDR3 length is 13 residues. The CDR3 protein is CASSLEGNYGYTF. The CDR3 bases are TGTGCCAGCAGCTTAGAGGGGAACTATGGCTACACCTTC.

This chain links TRBV28 with TRBJ2-7, with TRBD2 matching over 7 bases. Germline V lookup: CDR1 MDHEN, CDR2 SYDVKM. J gave up 3 bases and V 3 bases, and 5 bases lay outside the gene matches. The CDR3 has 14 amino acids. CDR3 amino acids: CASSFRDYIYEQYF. The DNA of the CDR3 is TGTGCCAGCAGTTTCCGGGACTACATCTACGAGCAGTACTTC.

The rearrangement uses TRBV3-1 (or the pseudogene TRBV3-2) and TRBJ2-5; possible D gene TRBD2, 6 bases. CDR1 and CDR2 (germline): LGHDT, YNNKEL (reference sequence). V lost 7 bases and J lost 2, with 29 bases in between. This CDR3 has 19 residues. The CDR3 loop reads CASMVLGVGTEVLQETQYF. The CDR3 DNA reads TGTGCCAGCATGGTTCTTGGCGTGGGGACTGAAGTATTGCAAGAGACCCAGTACTTC.

V usage is TRBV3-1 (or the pseudogene TRBV3-2) and J usage is TRBJ2-1; D possibly corresponds to TRBD2 (6 bases). Per germline, CDR1 LGHDT and CDR2 YNNKEL (reference sequence). CDR3 length: 16 amino acids. V dropped 1 base and J dropped 5 bases, with 15 bases sitting between them. CDR3 region: CASSQGTPLAHNEQFF. DNA for the CDR3: TGTGCCAGCAGCCAAGGGACCCCCCTAGCGCACAATGAGCAGTTCTTC.

For the CDR3, the DNA is TGTGCCACCGGGGATGTTGGCTACACCTTC. This encodes CATGDVGYTF. The chain has TRBV3-1 (or the pseudogene TRBV3-2) and TRBJ1-2, with D unclear. V shed 10 bases and J shed 7 bases, with 10 bases lying between them. Germline V lookup: CDR1 LGHDT, CDR2 YNNKEL (reference sequence). The length of the CDR3 is 10 residues.

The chain combines TRBV19 with TRBJ1-1; TRBD1 might be the D (6 bases). The germline CDR1 and CDR2 sequences are LNHDA and SQIVND (reference sequence). The V end was cut by 7 bases, the J end by 4 bases, with 19 bases between. This CDR3 has 15 amino acids. The DNA for the CDR3 is TGTGCCAGTACGCAGGGGATTGTTTCCTTCACTGAAGCTTTCTTT. Its translation: CASTQGIVSFTEAFF. Full variable domain (remainder filled in from reference TRBV19 and TRBJ1-1): DGGITQSPKYLFRKEGQNVTLSCEQNLNHDAMYWYRQDPGQGLRLIYYSQIVNDFQKGDIAEGYSVSREKKESFPLTVTSAQKNPTAFYLCASTQGIVSFTEAFFGQGTRLTVV.

This clone was recorded once. V usage is TRBV30 and J usage is TRBJ1-5; 9 nucleotides line up with TRBD1. Trimming took 2 bases from V and 6 from J; bases not matched to a gene: 2. This CDR3 has 13 amino acids. The germline V gene has CDR1 GTSNPN and CDR2 SVGIG (reference sequence). The CDR3 spells CAWSTGGGQPQHF. The DNA of the CDR3 is TGTGCCTGGAGTACAGGGGGCGGTCAGCCCCAGCATTTT.

The chain combines TRBV7-9 with TRBJ1-4; D ambiguous. The germline gives CDR1 SEHNR, CDR2 FQNEAQ (reference sequence). V was clipped by 3 bases and J by 2 bases, with 7 bases between them. This CDR3 region has 14 residues. The CDR3 here is CASSLGSTNEKLFF. As DNA, the CDR3 is TGTGCCAGCAGCTTGGGGAGTACTAATGAAAAACTGTTTTTT.

V gene TRBV18 combines with J gene TRBJ1-1; 10 positions agree with TRBD1. There are 14 residues in the CDR3. J gave up 6 bases and V 7 bases, and 8 bases lay outside the gene matches. CDR1 is KGHSH and CDR2 is LQKENI in the germline V gene. CDR3: CASYRDRGEAEAFF. The CDR3 nucleotides are TGTGCCAGCTACCGGGACAGGGGTGAAGCTGAAGCTTTCTTT.

This chain joins TRBV11-2 and TRBJ2-7; 10 nucleotides match TRBD2. V lost 5 bases and J lost 0; bases outside the gene matches: 7. This CDR3 is 16 amino acids long. CDR1 is SGHAT and CDR2 is FQNNGV in the germline V gene. CDR3 bases: TGTGCCAGCAGCCCCATTAGCGGGGGGCCCTCCTACGAGCAGTACTTC. Its translation is CASSPISGGPSYEQYF.